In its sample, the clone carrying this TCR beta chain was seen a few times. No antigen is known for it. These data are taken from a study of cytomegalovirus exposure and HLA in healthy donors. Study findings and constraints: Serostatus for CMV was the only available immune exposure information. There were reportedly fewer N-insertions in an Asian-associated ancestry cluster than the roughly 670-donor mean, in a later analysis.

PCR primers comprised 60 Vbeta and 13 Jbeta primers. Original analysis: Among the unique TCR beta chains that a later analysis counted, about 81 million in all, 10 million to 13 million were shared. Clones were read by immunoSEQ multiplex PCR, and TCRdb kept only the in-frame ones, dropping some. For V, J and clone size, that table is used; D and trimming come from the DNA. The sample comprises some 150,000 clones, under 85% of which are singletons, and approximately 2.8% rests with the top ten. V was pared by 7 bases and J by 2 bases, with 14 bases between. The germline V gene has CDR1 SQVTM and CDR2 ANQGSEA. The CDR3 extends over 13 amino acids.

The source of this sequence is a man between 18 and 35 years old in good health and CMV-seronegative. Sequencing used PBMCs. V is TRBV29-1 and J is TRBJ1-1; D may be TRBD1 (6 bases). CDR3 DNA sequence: TGCAGCGCCGTCACAGGGATTAACACTGAAGCTTTCTTT. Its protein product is CSAVTGINTEAFF.